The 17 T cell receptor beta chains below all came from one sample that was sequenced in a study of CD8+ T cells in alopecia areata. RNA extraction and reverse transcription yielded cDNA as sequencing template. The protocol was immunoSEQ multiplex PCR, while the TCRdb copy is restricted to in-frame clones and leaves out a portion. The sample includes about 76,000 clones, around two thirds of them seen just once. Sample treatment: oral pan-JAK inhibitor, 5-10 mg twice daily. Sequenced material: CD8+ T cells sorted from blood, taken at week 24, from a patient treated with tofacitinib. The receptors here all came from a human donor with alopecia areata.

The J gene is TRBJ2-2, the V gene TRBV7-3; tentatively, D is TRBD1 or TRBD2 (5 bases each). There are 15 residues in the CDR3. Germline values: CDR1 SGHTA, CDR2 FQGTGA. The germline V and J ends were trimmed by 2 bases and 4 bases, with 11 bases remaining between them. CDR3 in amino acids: CASSLLQGPTGELFF. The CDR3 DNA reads TGTGCCAGCAGCTTACTGCAGGGACCCACCGGGGAGCTGTTTTTT.

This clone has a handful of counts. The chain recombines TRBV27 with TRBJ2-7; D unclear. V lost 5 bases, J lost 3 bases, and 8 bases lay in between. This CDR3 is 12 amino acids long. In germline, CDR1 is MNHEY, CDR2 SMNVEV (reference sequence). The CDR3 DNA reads TGTGCCAGCAGTCTGCCGGGCTACGAGCAGTACTTC. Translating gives CASSLPGYEQYF.

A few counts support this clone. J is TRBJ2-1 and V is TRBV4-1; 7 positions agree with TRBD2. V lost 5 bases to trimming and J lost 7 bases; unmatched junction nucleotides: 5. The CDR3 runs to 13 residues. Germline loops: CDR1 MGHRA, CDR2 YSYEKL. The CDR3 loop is CASSYTGRNEQFF. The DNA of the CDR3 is TGCGCCAGCAGCTATACCGGGAGGAATGAGCAGTTCTTC.

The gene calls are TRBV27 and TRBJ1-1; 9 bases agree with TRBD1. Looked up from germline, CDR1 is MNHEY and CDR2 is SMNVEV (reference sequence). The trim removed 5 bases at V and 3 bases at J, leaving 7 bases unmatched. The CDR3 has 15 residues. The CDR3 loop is CASSINRGQDTEAFF. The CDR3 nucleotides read TGTGCCAGCAGTATCAACAGGGGGCAGGACACTGAAGCTTTCTTT.

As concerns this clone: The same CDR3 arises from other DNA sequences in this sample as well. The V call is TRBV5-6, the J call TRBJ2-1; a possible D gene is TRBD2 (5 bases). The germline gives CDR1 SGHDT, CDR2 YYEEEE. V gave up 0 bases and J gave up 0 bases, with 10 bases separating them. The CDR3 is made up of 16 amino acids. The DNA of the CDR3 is TGTGCCAGCAGCTTGGGGAGCGGAGACTCCTACAATGAGCAGTTCTTC. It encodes CASSLGSGDSYNEQFF.

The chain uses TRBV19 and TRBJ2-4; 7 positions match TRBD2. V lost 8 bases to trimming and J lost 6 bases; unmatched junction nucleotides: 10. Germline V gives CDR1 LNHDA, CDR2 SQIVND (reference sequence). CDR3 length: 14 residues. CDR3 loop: CASAPHGGRNIQYF. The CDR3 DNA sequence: TGTGCCAGTGCCCCGCATGGCGGGAGAAACATTCAGTACTTC.

CDR3 in DNA: TGTGCCAGCAGTTGGGACGGGCTGAACACTGAAGCTTTCTTT. Translation gives CASSWDGLNTEAFF. The chain combines TRBV28 with TRBJ1-1; TRBD1 is a possible D gene (5 bases). In germline, CDR1 is MDHEN, CDR2 SYDVKM. The CDR3 is made up of 14 amino acids. Between the trimmed V and J ends, which lost 4 bases and 0 bases, there was a span of 9 bases. The entire variable domain, with the rest obtained from reference TRBV28 and TRBJ1-1, is as follows: DVKVTQSSRYLVKRTGEKVFLECVQDMDHENMFWYRQDPGLGLRLIYFSYDVKMKEKGDIPEGYSVSREKKERFSLILESASTNQTSMYLCASSWDGLNTEAFFGQGTRLTVV.

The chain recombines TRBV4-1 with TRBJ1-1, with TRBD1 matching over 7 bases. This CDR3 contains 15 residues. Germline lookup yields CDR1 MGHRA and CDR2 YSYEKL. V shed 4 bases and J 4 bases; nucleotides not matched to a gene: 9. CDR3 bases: TGCGCCAGCAGCCGTCGAGACAGGGCGACCACTGAAGCTTTCTTT. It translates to CASSRRDRATTEAFF.

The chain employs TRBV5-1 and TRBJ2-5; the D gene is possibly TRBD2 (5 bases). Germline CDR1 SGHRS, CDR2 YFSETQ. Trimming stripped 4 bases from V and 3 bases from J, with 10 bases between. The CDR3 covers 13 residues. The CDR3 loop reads CASSPGIEETQYF. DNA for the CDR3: TGCGCCAGCAGCCCCGGGATCGAAGAGACCCAGTACTTC. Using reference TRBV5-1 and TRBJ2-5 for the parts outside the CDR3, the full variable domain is KAGVTQTPRYLIKTRGQQVTLSCSPISGHRSVSWYQQTPGQGLQFLFEYFSETQRNKGNFPGRFSGRQFSNSRSEMNVSTLELGDSALYLCASSPGIEETQYFGPGTRLLVL.

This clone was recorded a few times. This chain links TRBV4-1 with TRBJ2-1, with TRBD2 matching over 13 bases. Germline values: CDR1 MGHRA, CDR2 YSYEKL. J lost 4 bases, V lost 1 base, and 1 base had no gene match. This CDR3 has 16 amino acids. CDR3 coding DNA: TGCGCCAGCAGCCAAGGGACTAGCGGGGGTTACAATGAGCAGTTCTTC. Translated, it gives CASSQGTSGGYNEQFF.

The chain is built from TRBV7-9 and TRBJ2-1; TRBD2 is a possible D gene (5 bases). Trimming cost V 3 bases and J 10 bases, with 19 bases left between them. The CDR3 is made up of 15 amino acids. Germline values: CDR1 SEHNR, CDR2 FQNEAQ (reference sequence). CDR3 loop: CASSLSQDPGREQFF. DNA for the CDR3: TGTGCCAGCAGCTTGTCTCAGGACCCGGGAAGGGAGCAGTTCTTC.

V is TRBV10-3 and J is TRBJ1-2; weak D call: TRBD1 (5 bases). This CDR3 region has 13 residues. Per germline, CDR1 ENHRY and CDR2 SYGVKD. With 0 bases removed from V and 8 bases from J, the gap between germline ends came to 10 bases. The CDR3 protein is CAISESGAAGYTF. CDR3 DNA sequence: TGTGCCATCAGTGAGTCCGGGGCCGCCGGCTACACCTTC.

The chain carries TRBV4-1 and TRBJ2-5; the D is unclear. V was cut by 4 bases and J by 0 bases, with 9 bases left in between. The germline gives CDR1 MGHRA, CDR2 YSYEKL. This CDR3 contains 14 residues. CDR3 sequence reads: CASSPGHYQETQYF. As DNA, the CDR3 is TGCGCCAGCAGCCCGGGCCATTACCAAGAGACCCAGTACTTC.

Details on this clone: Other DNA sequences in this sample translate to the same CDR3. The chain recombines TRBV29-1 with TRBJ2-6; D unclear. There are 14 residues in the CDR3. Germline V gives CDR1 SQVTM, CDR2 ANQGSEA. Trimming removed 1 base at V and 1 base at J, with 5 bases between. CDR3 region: CSVEGVSGANVLTF. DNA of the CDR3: TGCAGCGTTGAAGGGGTTTCTGGGGCCAACGTCCTGACTTTC.

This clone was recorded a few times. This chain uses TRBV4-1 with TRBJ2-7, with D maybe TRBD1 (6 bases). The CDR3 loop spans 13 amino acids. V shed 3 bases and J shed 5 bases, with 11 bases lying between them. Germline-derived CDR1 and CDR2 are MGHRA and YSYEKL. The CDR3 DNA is TGCGCCAGCAGCCACTTACAGGGAAACGAGCAGTACTTC. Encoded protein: CASSHLQGNEQYF.

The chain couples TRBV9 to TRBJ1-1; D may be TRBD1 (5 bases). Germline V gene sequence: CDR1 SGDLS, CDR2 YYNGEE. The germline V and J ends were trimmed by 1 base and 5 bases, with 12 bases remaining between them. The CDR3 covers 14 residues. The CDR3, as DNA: TGTGCCAGCAGCGTACAGGGAGAAAGGACTGAAGCTTTCTTT. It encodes CASSVQGERTEAFF.

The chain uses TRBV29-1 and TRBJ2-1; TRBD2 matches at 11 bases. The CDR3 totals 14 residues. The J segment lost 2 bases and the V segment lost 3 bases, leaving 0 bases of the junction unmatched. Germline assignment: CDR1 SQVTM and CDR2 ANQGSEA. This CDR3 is CSVEGLAAYNEQFF. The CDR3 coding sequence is TGCAGCGTTGAGGGACTAGCGGCCTACAATGAGCAGTTCTTC.